This is a list of T cell receptor beta chains from one sample in a study of shared clonotypes between healthy human individuals. This table comes from immunoSEQ multiplex PCR, and its TCRdb copy is limited to in-frame clones, with some not included. The repertoire has 200,000 to 250,000 clones, under 80% of them found once; the top ten carry around 10%. Sequencing used memory CD4+ T cells sorted from blood. These receptor sequences come from a young man in good health. CDR3s include the opening cysteine and the closing phenylalanine or tryptophan. D genes are given only for firm matches. Only part of the rows carry a size: once, few, many, or a class if the clone is expanded.

D | J | size | V | DNA | CDR3
NA | TRBJ2-1 | NA | TRBV7-8 | TGTGCCAGCAGCCTGGGACTTCGTTCAAACAATGAGCAGTTCTTC | CASSLGLRSNNEQFF
NA | TRBJ2-1 | few | TRBV11-2 | TGTGCCAGCAATCGGTACGTCGGCAATGAGCAGTTCTTC | CASNRYVGNEQFF
TRBD1 | TRBJ1-2 | many | TRBV6-1 | TGTGCCAGCAGTGAAGTTCCCCGGGACAGCTATGGCTACACCTTC | CASSEVPRDSYGYTF
TRBD2 | TRBJ2-2 | NA | TRBV4-3 | TGCGCCAGCGGCCAAGAGAGCGCGGGAGGGGCGAACACCGGGGAGCTGTTTTTT | CASGQESAGGANTGELFF
NA | TRBJ1-3 | once | TRBV6-5 | TGTGCCAGCAGTCCAGGGAGTAACACCATATATTTT | CASSPGSNTIYF
NA | TRBJ2-7 | NA | TRBV29-1 | TGCAGCGCCAGGACCGAAGCCTACGAGCAGTACTTC | CSARTEAYEQYF
NA | TRBJ1-2 | NA | TRBV5-5 | TGTGCCAGCAGCCAGGGTACGGGTGTGGGCTACACCTTC | CASSQGTGVGYTF
NA | TRBJ1-5 | few | TRBV6-6 | TGTGCCAGCACCCTCGGGGGGGGGCAGCCCCAGCATTTT | CASTLGGGQPQHF
TRBD2 | TRBJ2-5 | NA | TRBV5-1 | TGCGCCAGCAGCTCAAGGACTAGCGGGGGGGAGACCCAGTACTTC | CASSSRTSGGETQYF
TRBD1 | TRBJ1-5 | NA | TRBV2 | TGTGCCAGCAGGATGGACAGGGGCAATCAGCCCCAGCATTTT | CASRMDRGNQPQHF
NA | TRBJ2-3 | NA | TRBV7-2 | TGTGCCAGCAGCCCGGGTTCTATGGGGGATACGCAGTATTTT | CASSPGSMGDTQYF